A single sample gave rise to the 2 T cell receptor beta chains below, sequenced in a study of identical twins (dated by TCRdb to the mid-2010s). The method was 5' RACE. Sequencing was performed on an Illumina HiSeq 2000. Using fastp trimming at Q25 and MiXCR clonotype assembly, TCRdb reanalyzed the public sequencing data and kept in-frame beta chains. Each entry merges the rows of one CDR3 protein and shows their most common DNA and genes. For this sample there are 1.5 million to 2 million distinct CDR3 sequences; roughly a third appear just once. The ten top clones hold 0.27% of the sample. Source material: cord blood. These receptors were taken from a newborn girl in good health.

About this clonotype itself: A much larger clone lies one base from this, so it may be a read error. This chain uses TRBV4-1 with TRBJ2-1; no definite D call. Gene TRBJ2-7 matches the end of the DNA better, so the J call may be wrong. This CDR3 is 17 amino acids long. Germline V CDR1 and CDR2: MGHRA, YSYEKL. CDR3 DNA: TGCGCCAGCAGCCAAGATGGTCTACTGAGCTCCTACAATGAGCAGTACTTC. It specifies CASSQDGLLSSYNEQYF.

This clonotype was picked up many times. This chain joins TRBV12-3 or TRBV12-4 and TRBJ1-4, with TRBD1 matching 7 bases. This CDR3 spans 14 amino acids. Unmatched junction bases numbered 4, after V lost 5 bases and J lost 4 bases. CDR3 amino acids: CASSRDSLNEKLFF. The CDR3 DNA sequence: TGTGCCAGCAGTAGGGACAGCCTTAATGAAAAACTGTTTTTT.